One sample yielded the 5 T cell receptor beta chains listed below, sequenced in a study of CD8 T cells in ankylosing spondylitis. One entry per CDR3 protein, called by TCRdb with MiXCR from the 5' RACE reads. The sample consists of a few hundred thousand distinct CDR3 sequences, 15% to 20% of them appearing once. Sequencing input: blood, either unsorted or a sorted T cell fraction (not recorded which). The receptors shown here come from a male donor with ankylosing spondylitis or in good health (not recorded which).

This clonotype was seen ten or more times. The chain joins TRBV20-1 to TRBJ1-4; the D gene is possibly TRBD1 (5 bases). There are 16 residues in the CDR3. V lost 3 bases to trimming and J lost 4 bases, with 18 bases between them. From germline, CDR1 is DFQATT and CDR2 SNEGSKA (reference sequence). For the CDR3, the DNA is TGCAGTGCTAGGCTTGACGGTGGGGACTATAATGAAAAACTGTTTTTT. Translation: CSARLDGGDYNEKLFF.

This clonotype has only one observation. The chain has TRBV6-5 and TRBJ2-3; 12 positions match TRBD1. The germline gives CDR1 MNHEY, CDR2 SVGAGI. J gave up 5 bases and V 4 bases, and 7 bases lay outside the gene matches. The CDR3 runs 16 residues. This CDR3 reads CASSSRDRGLGDTQYF. CDR3 bases: TGTGCCAGCAGTTCCCGGGACAGGGGGCTTGGAGATACGCAGTATTTT.

This chain connects TRBV29-1 to TRBJ2-3; 10 bases agree with TRBD1. The ends lost 0 bases at V and 3 bases at J; junction bases unmatched: 3. In germline, CDR1 is SQVTM, CDR2 ANQGSEA. The CDR3 length is 15 residues. The CDR3 DNA follows: TGCAGCGTTGAAGAAGAGGGACAGGGGACAGATACGCAGTATTTT. Amino acids: CSVEEEGQGTDTQYF.

This clonotype was seen only a few times. The chain employs TRBV11-2 and TRBJ1-3; D remains unclear. Per the germline V gene, CDR1 is SGHAT and CDR2 is FQNNGV. This CDR3 has 14 residues. Trimming stripped 7 bases from V and 0 bases from J, with 10 bases between. Here the CDR3 DNA reads TGTGCCAGCACCCTTGCCAGCTCTGGAAACACCATATATTTT. The encoded protein is CASTLASSGNTIYF.

This rearrangement joins TRBV12-3 or TRBV12-4 to TRBJ1-1; D unresolved. V was pared by 3 bases and J by 8 bases, with 10 bases between. The CDR3 has 12 residues. The CDR3 sequence: CASSFGAREAFF. For the CDR3, the DNA is TGTGCCAGCAGTTTCGGCGCGAGGGAAGCTTTCTTT.